Listed below are T cell receptor beta chains from one sample, sequenced in a study of TIL therapy for anti-PD-1-resistant metastatic lung cancer. Here immunoSEQ multiplex PCR was the method, and the copy in TCRdb shows in-frame clones only, minus some. The data show under 70,000 clones, 80% to 90% seen once. The sequencing here drew on blood, taken at baseline. Receptors were obtained from a person aged 25 to 80 with non-small cell lung cancer. Each CDR3 is given with its conserved first and last residue. The D gene is left open where the match is weak. The size of a clone is reported for some rows only, either as once, few or many, or as a class for expanded clones.

DNA: TGTGCCAGCACCCTGGGGGCGCGGGAGGGCCAAGATACGCAGTATTTT
CDR3: CASTLGAREGQDTQYF
V: TRBV27
D: TRBD2
J: TRBJ2-3
size: NA

DNA: TGTGCCAGCAGCCAAGATCGAGGGGACAGGACGGGAAACGGCTACACCTTC
CDR3: CASSQDRGDRTGNGYTF
V: TRBV14
D: TRBD1
J: TRBJ1-2
size: NA

DNA: TGTGCCAGCAGTTACTCAAGGACAGGGGGATTGGTTGGCTACACCTTC
CDR3: CASSYSRTGGLVGYTF
V: TRBV6-5
D: TRBD1
J: TRBJ1-2
size: NA

DNA: TGTGCCAGTAGTAGGAGGGCAACTAATGAAAAACTGTTTTTT
CDR3: CASSRRATNEKLFF
V: TRBV19
D: NA
J: TRBJ1-4
size: NA

DNA: TGTGCCAGCAGCGCCAACTTCCGGTGGAACGAGCAGTACTTC
CDR3: CASSANFRWNEQYF
V: TRBV9
D: NA
J: TRBJ2-7
size: once

DNA: TGTGCCAGCAGTTCCCAGGCTGAAAAACTGTTTTTT
CDR3: CASSSQAEKLFF
V: TRBV12-3/TRBV12-4
D: NA
J: TRBJ1-4
size: NA

DNA: TGTGCCAGAAGCTTCTGGTACTCACCGGGGGGCACTGAAGCTTTCTTT
CDR3: CARSFWYSPGGTEAFF
V: TRBV5-3
D: NA
J: TRBJ1-1
size: NA

DNA: TGTGCCAGCAGCTTCACAGGGACCAATTCACCCCTCCACTTT
CDR3: CASSFTGTNSPLHF
V: TRBV7-2
D: NA
J: TRBJ1-6
size: NA

DNA: TGTGCCAGCAGGCCGGGACGACCGGACACTGAAGCTTTCTTT
CDR3: CASRPGRPDTEAFF
V: TRBV6-6
D: NA
J: TRBJ1-1
size: NA

DNA: TGTGCCAGCAGCCCTGAAGGTTATTCGTCCGGCTACACCTTC
CDR3: CASSPEGYSSGYTF
V: TRBV3-1/TRBV3-2
D: NA
J: TRBJ1-2
size: NA

DNA: TGTGCCAGCAGTTTAAACAGGGTTGACGGGGAGCTGTTTTTT
CDR3: CASSLNRVDGELFF
V: TRBV27
D: NA
J: TRBJ2-2
size: NA

DNA: TGTGCCAGCAGTTACTCGACGGCAGCGGGGGCCGGTTCCCTATCCTACGAGCAGTACTTC
CDR3: CASSYSTAAGAGSLSYEQYF
V: TRBV6-2/TRBV6-3
D: TRBD2
J: TRBJ2-7
size: NA

DNA: TGTGCCAGCAGCTTGGGGGGTTCCTACGAGCAGTACTTC
CDR3: CASSLGGSYEQYF
V: TRBV11-1
D: NA
J: TRBJ2-7
size: NA

DNA: TGTGCCAGCAGATGGGGGCCTAAGACTGAAGCTTTCTTT
CDR3: CASRWGPKTEAFF
V: TRBV7-9
D: NA
J: TRBJ1-1
size: once

DNA: TGTGCCAGCAGTCCCCTCAGGGCGGGAAACGAGCAGTACTTC
CDR3: CASSPLRAGNEQYF
V: TRBV27
D: NA
J: TRBJ2-7
size: NA

DNA: TGTGCCAGCCAGGGGATGGGACTAGCGGTATTGGGATCCTACGAGCAGTACTTC
CDR3: CASQGMGLAVLGSYEQYF
V: TRBV25-1
D: TRBD2
J: TRBJ2-7
size: once

DNA: TGTGCCAGCAGCTTAGAGCAGGGGGCTGACACTGAAGCTTTCTTT
CDR3: CASSLEQGADTEAFF
V: TRBV11-2
D: TRBD1
J: TRBJ1-1
size: NA

DNA: TGTGCCAGCAGCTTCCCCGCGGGTGAAGCTTTCTTT
CDR3: CASSFPAGEAFF
V: TRBV13
D: NA
J: TRBJ1-1
size: NA

DNA: TGTGCCAGTAGGGAACCGACAGGGAACTACAATGAGCAGTTCTTC
CDR3: CASREPTGNYNEQFF
V: TRBV19
D: TRBD1
J: TRBJ2-1
size: once

DNA: TGTGCCAGCAGTTCGGACACCCATCAGCCCCAGCATTTT
CDR3: CASSSDTHQPQHF
V: TRBV27
D: NA
J: TRBJ1-5
size: once

DNA: TGCGCCAGCAGCTTGCTGTCCCTTGTTGATGAGCAGTTCTTC
CDR3: CASSLLSLVDEQFF
V: TRBV5-1
D: NA
J: TRBJ2-1
size: once

DNA: TGTGCCAGCAGTTTCTCCGGGGGGTACGAGCAGTACTTC
CDR3: CASSFSGGYEQYF
V: TRBV12-3/TRBV12-4
D: TRBD2
J: TRBJ2-7
size: once

DNA: TGTGCCAGCAGCCTCACAGGGGGGGATCAGCCCCAGCATTTT
CDR3: CASSLTGGDQPQHF
V: TRBV5-6
D: TRBD1
J: TRBJ1-5
size: NA

DNA: TGTGCCAGTAGTTCTCGACAGGGCAGGGACTATGGCTACACCTTC
CDR3: CASSSRQGRDYGYTF
V: TRBV19
D: TRBD1
J: TRBJ1-2
size: NA

DNA: TGTGCCAGCAGCGTAGACCCGGGGACAGGGGGCAGGGATGAGCAGTTCTTC
CDR3: CASSVDPGTGGRDEQFF
V: TRBV9
D: TRBD1
J: TRBJ2-1
size: NA

DNA: TGTGCCACCAGCACGGGGGCAGGGTTCGACAATCAGCCCCAGCATTTT
CDR3: CATSTGAGFDNQPQHF
V: TRBV15
D: NA
J: TRBJ1-5
size: NA

DNA: TGTGCCAGCAGTGTACAGGGCACGAACACTGAAGCTTTCTTT
CDR3: CASSVQGTNTEAFF
V: TRBV27
D: NA
J: TRBJ1-1
size: NA

DNA: TGTGCCAGTACCGGGTCTCCTCGATCACCCCTCCACTTT
CDR3: CASTGSPRSPLHF
V: TRBV2
D: NA
J: TRBJ1-6
size: NA

DNA: TGCGCCAGCAGTGCCCGGGACAGGGGTTTCGATGAGCAGTTCTTC
CDR3: CASSARDRGFDEQFF
V: TRBV10-2
D: TRBD1
J: TRBJ2-1
size: few

DNA: TGCGCCAGCAGGTGGGGACAGGGGAGTTACGAGCAGTACTTC
CDR3: CASRWGQGSYEQYF
V: TRBV5-1
D: TRBD1
J: TRBJ2-7
size: NA

DNA: TGCGCCAGCAGTCCTCACAACGAGCAGTACTTC
CDR3: CASSPHNEQYF
V: TRBV10-2
D: NA
J: TRBJ2-7
size: NA

DNA: TGCGCCAGCAGTCTGAGTTGGTCTGGAAACACCATATATTTT
CDR3: CASSLSWSGNTIYF
V: TRBV10-2
D: NA
J: TRBJ1-3
size: NA

DNA: TGTGCCAGCAGTGATCTGGCTGCGAACACTGAAGCTTTCTTT
CDR3: CASSDLAANTEAFF
V: TRBV25-1
D: NA
J: TRBJ1-1
size: NA

DNA: TGTGCCAGCAGTCCCTCAGGACAGGGTGGGGGCTACACCTTC
CDR3: CASSPSGQGGGYTF
V: TRBV25-1
D: TRBD1
J: TRBJ1-2
size: NA

DNA: TGCGCCAGCAGCCAAGAAGACGTGGGTCGAATCTACGAGCAGTACTTC
CDR3: CASSQEDVGRIYEQYF
V: TRBV4-1
D: NA
J: TRBJ2-7
size: few

DNA: TGCGCCAGCAGCCAAGTTACTAGCGGTCCCTACGAGCAGTACTTC
CDR3: CASSQVTSGPYEQYF
V: TRBV4-1
D: TRBD2
J: TRBJ2-7
size: NA

DNA: TGTGCCAGCAGCTTGGACCCTCAGGGTACGCAGTATTTT
CDR3: CASSLDPQGTQYF
V: TRBV11-2
D: NA
J: TRBJ2-3
size: few

DNA: TGTGCCAGCAGTAACTTAGACAGGGTAGCATATGGCTACACCTTC
CDR3: CASSNLDRVAYGYTF
V: TRBV27
D: TRBD1
J: TRBJ1-2
size: NA

DNA: TGCGCCAGCAGCCATGGGACAGGGTTGGACTATGGCTACACCTTC
CDR3: CASSHGTGLDYGYTF
V: TRBV4-1
D: TRBD1
J: TRBJ1-2
size: NA

DNA: TGTGCCAGTAGTTTCGACGGCGATGAGCAGTTCTTC
CDR3: CASSFDGDEQFF
V: TRBV19
D: NA
J: TRBJ2-1
size: NA